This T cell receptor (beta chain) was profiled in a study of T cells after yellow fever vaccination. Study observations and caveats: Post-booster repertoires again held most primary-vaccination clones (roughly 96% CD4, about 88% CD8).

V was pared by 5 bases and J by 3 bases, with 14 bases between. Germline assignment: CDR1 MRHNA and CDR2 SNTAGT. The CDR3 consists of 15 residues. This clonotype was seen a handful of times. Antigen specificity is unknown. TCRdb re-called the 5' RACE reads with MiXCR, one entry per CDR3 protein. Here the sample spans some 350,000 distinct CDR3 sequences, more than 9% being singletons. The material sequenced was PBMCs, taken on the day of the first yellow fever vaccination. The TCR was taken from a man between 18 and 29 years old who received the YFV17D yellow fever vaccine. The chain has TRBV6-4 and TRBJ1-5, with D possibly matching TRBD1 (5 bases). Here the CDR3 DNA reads TGTGCCAGCAGTTCTCACCCGGGGCCCAATCAGCCCCAGCATTTT. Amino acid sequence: CASSSHPGPNQPQHF.